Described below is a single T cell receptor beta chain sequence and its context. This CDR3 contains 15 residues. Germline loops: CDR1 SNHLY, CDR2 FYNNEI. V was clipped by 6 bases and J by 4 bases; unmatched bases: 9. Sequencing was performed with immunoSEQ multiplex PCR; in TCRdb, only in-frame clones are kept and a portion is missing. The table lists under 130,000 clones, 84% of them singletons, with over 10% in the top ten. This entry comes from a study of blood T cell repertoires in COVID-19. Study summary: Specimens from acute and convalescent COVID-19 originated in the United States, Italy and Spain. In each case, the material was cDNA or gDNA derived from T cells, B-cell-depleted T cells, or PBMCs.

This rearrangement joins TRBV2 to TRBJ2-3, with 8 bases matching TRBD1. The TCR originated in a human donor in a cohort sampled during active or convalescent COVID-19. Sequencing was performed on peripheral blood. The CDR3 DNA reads TGTGCCAGCAGGGTTGACAGGGGTCCCCCAGATACGCAGTATTTT. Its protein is CASRVDRGPPDTQYF. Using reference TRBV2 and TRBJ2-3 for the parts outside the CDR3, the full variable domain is EPEVTQTPSHQVTQMGQEVILRCVPISNHLYFYWYRQILGQKVEFLVSFYNNEISEKSEIFDDQFSVERPDGSNFTLKIRSTKLEDSAMYFCASRVDRGPPDTQYFGPGTRLTVL.